A single sample gave rise to the 12 T cell receptor beta chains below, sequenced in a study of T cells in Graves' hyperthyroidism and ophthalmopathy. From RNA transcripts, TCR beta CDR3 regions were amplified. Initially, a first-round RT-PCR of the TCR CDR3 employed the HTBI primer set. TCRdb reprocessed the multiplex PCR reads via MiXCR and lists one record per CDR3 protein. The data show about 610,000 distinct CDR3 sequences, 46% seen once. The source material was peripheral blood or thyroid tissue (not recorded which). The receptors were gathered from a woman aged 18-35 years with Graves' hyperthyroidism.

This clonotype was recorded many times. This sequence joins TRBV29-1 and TRBJ1-1; no reliable D call. This CDR3 contains 10 residues. Germline V gene lookup returns CDR1 SQVTM and CDR2 ANQGSEA. The CDR3 DNA is TGCACCCTAGACGGGGATTCGGCTTTCTTT. Translating it yields CTLDGDSAFF.

This clonotype was counted ten times or more. This sequence joins TRBV2 and TRBJ1-4; TRBD1 matches at 9 bases. The J segment lost 6 bases and the V segment lost 2 bases, leaving 4 bases of the junction unmatched. The CDR3 is 15 amino acids. Germline CDR1 SNHLY, CDR2 FYNNEI. The CDR3 sequence is CASSEQTGGDEKLFF. The CDR3 DNA reads TGTGCCAGCAGTGAACAGACAGGGGGTGATGAAAAACTGTTTTTT.

This clonotype was seen repeatedly, ten times or more. This rearrangement joins TRBV29-1 to TRBJ2-7; TRBD1 matches 7 bases. Per the germline V gene, CDR1 is SQVTM and CDR2 is ANQGSEA. Unmatched junction bases numbered 4, after V lost 5 bases and J lost 3 bases. The CDR3 covers 12 residues. In DNA form, the CDR3 reads TGCAGCGTTTGGACAGGATTCTACGAGCAGTACTTC. This translates into CSVWTGFYEQYF.

Remarks on this clonotype: A much more abundant neighbour one base away suggests this may be a read error. The rearrangement uses TRBV2 and TRBJ2-7; TRBD2 matches 9 bases. The J segment lost 6 bases and the V segment lost 7 bases, leaving 16 bases of the junction unmatched. The CDR3 spans 16 residues. Germline V gene sequence: CDR1 SNHLY, CDR2 FYNNEI. CDR3 in amino acids: CASNDGEAGGFSEQYF. CDR3 in DNA: TGTGCCAGCAATGACGGGGAAGCGGGAGGATTTTCCGAGCAGTACTTC.

This clonotype was seen repeatedly, ten times or more. The chain joins TRBV4-3 to TRBJ2-2, with D possibly being TRBD1 or TRBD2 (6 bases each). The V end lost 4 bases, the J end lost 3 bases, and 9 bases lay between the germline ends. The germline CDR1 and CDR2 sequences are LGHNA and YSLEER. This CDR3 contains 14 residues. The CDR3 DNA sequence: TGCGCCAGCAGCCGGGGGGCGCACACCGGGGAGCTGTTTTTT. Protein sequence: CASSRGAHTGELFF.

This clonotype has at least ten counts. This sequence joins TRBV29-1 and TRBJ1-1; D is perhaps TRBD1 (5 bases). There are 14 residues in the CDR3. V lost 0 bases to trimming and J lost 11 bases, with 19 bases between them. The germline CDR1 and CDR2 sequences are SQVTM and ANQGSEA. The CDR3 coding sequence is TGCAGCGTTGAAGAAAAACAGCTAGGGGCTTCGGCTTTCTTT. Its protein is CSVEEKQLGASAFF.

This clonotype has at least ten counts. The chain uses TRBV19 and TRBJ1-1; D might be TRBD1 (5 bases). The CDR3 spans 15 residues. Germline lookup yields CDR1 LNHDA and CDR2 SQIVND (reference sequence). With 1 base removed from V and 1 base from J, the gap between germline ends came to 10 bases. CDR3 region: CASSIALGGNTEAFF. CDR3 nucleotides: TGTGCCAGTAGTATAGCCCTCGGGGGGAACACTGAAGCTTTCTTT.

In regard to this clonotype: The junction and the germline gene differ at one end; a read error may be behind it. V gene TRBV5-1 combines with J gene TRBJ1-6; TRBD1 aligns across 9 bases. This CDR3 has 13 amino acids. Germline V gives CDR1 SGHRS, CDR2 YFSETQ. The CDR3 is CASSWTGQGPLHF. CDR3 DNA sequence: TGTGCCAGCAGCTGGACGGGACAGGGACCCCTCCACTTT. The variable domain in full, completed from reference TRBV5-1 and TRBJ1-6, reads KAGVTQTPRYLIKTRGQQVTLSCSPISGHRSVSWYQQTPGQGLQFLFEYFSETQRNKGNFPGRFSGRQFSNSRSEMNVSTLELGDSALYLCASSWTGQGPLHFGNGTRLTVT.

This chain links TRBV2 with TRBJ1-1, with D perhaps matching TRBD1 (6 bases). V was trimmed by 2 bases and J by 5 bases, leaving 12 bases between them. Germline V lookup: CDR1 SNHLY, CDR2 FYNNEI. The CDR3 has 14 residues. This CDR3 is CASSELGGYTEAFF. CDR3 in DNA: TGTGCCAGCAGTGAATTAGGGGGTTATACTGAAGCTTTCTTT.

The rearrangement joins TRBV7-2 to TRBJ2-3; D gene unclear. The CDR3 is 14 amino acids. V gave up 5 bases and J gave up 12 bases, with 21 bases separating them. Germline V gene sequence: CDR1 SGHTA, CDR2 FQGNSA. The CDR3 region is CASSLPWTPALQYF. CDR3 DNA sequence: TGTGCCAGCAGCCTACCATGGACCCCGGCCCTTCAGTATTTT.

This clonotype has only a few counts. The J gene is TRBJ2-5, the V gene TRBV27; a weak D match, TRBD2 (5 bases). Per germline, CDR1 MNHEY and CDR2 SMNVEV (reference sequence). This CDR3 region has 15 residues. The ends were cut back, 5 bases at V and 3 bases at J, with 16 bases in the middle. The CDR3 region has the DNA TGTGCCAGCAGTGGAACGGCCGGGATAAAAGAGACCCAGTACTTC. This gives the protein CASSGTAGIKETQYF.

V and J are TRBV19 and TRBJ1-5, with 7 bases fitting TRBD1. CDR1 is LNHDA and CDR2 is SQIVND in the germline V gene (reference sequence). The CDR3 runs 11 residues. Trimming cost V 1 base and J 14 bases; bases outside gene matches: 2. The CDR3 protein is CASSIGQGEHF. CDR3 DNA: TGTGCCAGTAGTATAGGACAGGGTGAGCATTTT.